This T cell receptor beta chain was identified during a study of blood T cell repertoires in COVID-19. Study context: Specimens from acute and convalescent COVID-19 originated in the United States, Italy and Spain. The cDNA or gDNA used as material had been derived from T cells, B-cell-depleted T cells, or PBMCs.

This clone was observed once. The method was immunoSEQ multiplex PCR; TCRdb's version includes in-frame clones alone and lacks a portion of them. This sample yields about 200,000 clones, of which around 82% are seen a single time; around 7.5% belongs to the top ten. Germline lookup yields CDR1 WSHSY and CDR2 SAAADI. Trimming took 4 bases from V and 0 from J, leaving 16 bases between them. CDR3 size: 16 residues. In terms of age and location, participants ranged from roughly 18 to 89 years and lived in about two dozen US areas. Either two negative PCRs, clearance, or symptom resolution qualified Cohort 3 donors as recovered.

The receptor comes from a man in his forties who had recovered from COVID-19. The chain links TRBV10-2 to TRBJ2-7, with a tentative D call TRBD1 (6 bases). Material for sequencing was PBMCs or T cells enriched from blood (not recorded which). The CDR3 here is CASSAIRTEPSYEQYF. CDR3 bases: TGCGCCAGCAGTGCGATTCGGACAGAACCCTCCTACGAGCAGTACTTC.